These 28 T cell receptor beta chains were sequenced from one sample in a study of T cell repertoires in cytomegalovirus infection. The antigens these receptors bind are not known. TCRdb reprocessed the reads with MiXCR, giving one entry per CDR3 protein. The sample comprises about 700,000 distinct CDR3 sequences, roughly 33% of which are singletons, and 15% to 20% rests with the top ten. Specimen: cultured PBMCs, collected from culture after CMV antigen stimulation. The source of these receptors is a human donor in good health (CMV status not recorded). Some clones in this sample may be carry-over from other donors' samples.

This clonotype was counted between two and nine times. The genes are TRBV6-2 or TRBV6-3 and TRBJ2-3, with D unclear. The germline V and J ends were trimmed by 0 bases and 4 bases, with 8 bases remaining between them. The CDR3 has 14 amino acids. Per germline, CDR1 MNHEY and CDR2 SVGEGT. CDR3 sequence (DNA): TGTGCCAGCAGTTACTCACCTACCCCAGATACGCAGTATTTT. Translation: CASSYSPTPDTQYF.

The chain couples TRBV6-2 or TRBV6-3 to TRBJ2-1; no reliable D call. Germline assignment: CDR1 MNHEY and CDR2 SVGEGT. This CDR3 is built from 13 residues. The ends were cut back, 0 bases at V and 9 bases at J, with 9 bases in the middle. The CDR3 DNA reads as TGTGCCAGCAGTTACTCGTTCCCAAGTGAGCAGTTCTTC. Translating gives CASSYSFPSEQFF.

This clonotype was counted between two and nine times. The J gene is TRBJ2-3, the V gene TRBV6-1; perhaps TRBD2 as D (5 bases). CDR1 and CDR2 from the germline V gene are MNHNS and SASEGT. This CDR3 contains 16 residues. The V and J ends lost 3 bases and 4 bases respectively, with 17 bases between them. The CDR3 DNA reads as TGTGCCAGCAGTGATATCGGAGGCAGGTTGGCAGATACGCAGTATTTT. The encoded protein is CASSDIGGRLADTQYF.

The chain is built from TRBV7-2 and TRBJ2-2; a weak D match, TRBD2 (5 bases). Germline lookup yields CDR1 SGHTA and CDR2 FQGNSA. The V gene lost 2 bases and the J gene lost 7 bases, with 11 bases spanning the gap. The length of the CDR3 is 14 residues. This CDR3 reads CASSLRSRDGELFF. CDR3 in DNA: TGTGCCAGCAGCTTAAGGTCGAGGGACGGGGAGCTGTTTTTT.

The V gene is TRBV29-1, the J gene TRBJ1-1, with a weak D call TRBD1 (6 bases). V shed 1 base and J shed 3 bases, with 18 bases lying between them. The V gene's germline CDR1 is SQVTM and CDR2 ANQGSEA. The CDR3 spans 16 residues. The CDR3 loop is CSVEGTLGRGDTEAFF. The CDR3, as DNA: TGCAGCGTTGAAGGGACCCTAGGGAGGGGGGACACTGAAGCTTTCTTT.

The genes are TRBV19 and TRBJ2-7; no clear D. The CDR3 runs 14 residues. Trimming removed 5 bases from V and 3 bases from J, with 14 bases in between. Germline V lookup: CDR1 LNHDA, CDR2 SQIVND (reference sequence). CDR3 nucleotides: TGTGCCAGTAGTCCCGGTTCAGGAGTCTACGAGCAGTACTTC. Amino acid sequence: CASSPGSGVYEQYF.

The chain couples TRBV12-3 or TRBV12-4 to TRBJ1-2; D unclear. This CDR3 region has 13 residues. Trimming left V 2 bases short and J 8 bases short, with 12 bases between. Here the CDR3 reads CASSLPGREGYTF. Here the CDR3 DNA reads TGTGCCAGCAGTTTACCCGGGAGAGAGGGCTACACCTTC.

The chain has TRBV6-2 or TRBV6-3 and TRBJ2-7; 9 nucleotides align to TRBD2. V shed 2 bases, J shed 7 bases, and the junction held 9 bases outside the gene matches. Germline CDR1 MNHEY, CDR2 SVGEGT. The CDR3 is 15 amino acids. The CDR3 reads CASSYGEREEREQYF. The CDR3 region has the DNA TGTGCCAGCAGTTACGGCGAGCGGGAGGAGCGGGAGCAGTACTTC.

This clonotype was seen only a few times. The chain uses TRBV6-1 and TRBJ2-6; D is unresolved. V was cut by 7 bases and J by 4 bases, with 8 bases left in between. Germline CDR1 reads MNHNS; CDR2 reads SASEGT. The CDR3 extends over 13 amino acids. CDR3 DNA sequence: TGTGCCAGCATACTACAGGGGGCCAACGTCCTGACTTTC. Protein product: CASILQGANVLTF.

This clonotype was detected a few times. V usage is TRBV5-4 and J usage is TRBJ1-6; D unresolved. The CDR3 sequence is 12 residues long. Germline assignment: CDR1 SGHNT and CDR2 YYREEE (reference sequence). Deletions cut 4 bases from V and 7 bases from J, with 6 bases between. The CDR3 DNA follows: TGTGCCAGCAGCGCACAAAATTCACCCCTCCACTTT. This codes for CASSAQNSPLHF.

The V call is TRBV20-1, the J call TRBJ2-3; D is possibly TRBD1 (5 bases). There are 15 residues in the CDR3. Germline CDR1 and CDR2: DFQATT and SNEGSKA (reference sequence). V was pared by 5 bases and J by 0 bases, with 15 bases between. The CDR3 here is CSAAVGATSTDTQYF. The CDR3 DNA sequence: TGCAGTGCTGCCGTTGGGGCCACTAGCACAGATACGCAGTATTTT.

The chain joins TRBV20-1 to TRBJ1-2; 8 nucleotides match TRBD1. The CDR3 runs to 13 residues. Germline V lookup: CDR1 DFQATT, CDR2 SNEGSKA (reference sequence). The ends lost 3 bases at V and 8 bases at J; junction bases unmatched: 8. The CDR3 bases are TGCAGTGCTAGCTCCGGACAGGGCCAGGGCTACACCTTC. Protein sequence: CSASSGQGQGYTF.

The rearrangement joins TRBV27 to TRBJ2-7; D is unclear. The V end lost 6 bases, the J end lost 4 bases, and 16 bases lay between the germline ends. The CDR3 runs to 14 residues. Germline V CDR1 and CDR2: MNHEY, SMNVEV (reference sequence). Here the CDR3 DNA reads TGTGCCAGCAGCCCGGTCCTGGCCGCTTACGAGCAGTACTTC. Translating gives CASSPVLAAYEQYF.

In its sample, this clonotype was seen a few times. CDR3 DNA: TGTGCCAGCAGCCCAGTATTCCGCACAGATACGCAGTATTTT. This translates into CASSPVFRTDTQYF. The chain is built from TRBV12-3 or TRBV12-4 and TRBJ2-3; D ambiguous. This CDR3 region has 14 residues. V was shortened by 6 bases and J by 1 base, with 11 bases between the two germline ends.

The sample holds many counts of this clonotype. The gene calls are TRBV7-2 and TRBJ2-7; 7 bases map to TRBD2. Looked up from germline, CDR1 is SGHTA and CDR2 is FQGNSA. The CDR3 extends over 17 amino acids. With V trimmed by 1 base and J by 0 bases, 9 bases remained unmatched. The CDR3 coding sequence is TGTGCCAGCAGCTTAGATCCCTGGGCTAGCGGCTCCTACGAGCAGTACTTC. This codes for CASSLDPWASGSYEQYF.

J is TRBJ1-3 and V is TRBV3-1; D unresolved. This CDR3 is 14 amino acids long. Germline loops: CDR1 LGHDT, CDR2 YNNKEL (reference sequence). Trimming stripped 5 bases from V and 6 bases from J, with 14 bases between. Here the CDR3 DNA reads TGTGCCAGCAGCTCGACGGACGCTCTAAACACCATATATTTT. Its translation is CASSSTDALNTIYF.

In its sample, this clonotype was seen a few times. The rearrangement links TRBV20-1 to TRBJ2-1; the match to TRBD2 covers 9 bases. V lost 6 bases and J lost 2; bases outside the gene matches: 5. The CDR3 has 14 residues. Germline CDR1 and CDR2: DFQATT and SNEGSKA (reference sequence). The CDR3 DNA reads TGCAGTGCCAGGCGGGGGGGCCCCTACAATGAGCAGTTCTTC. It translates to CSARRGGPYNEQFF.

This clonotype has more than one count but fewer than ten. The chain recombines TRBV2 with TRBJ2-1; TRBD2 matches 7 bases. The V segment lost 6 bases and the J segment 8 bases; nucleotides outside the gene matches: 10. There are 14 residues in the CDR3. Germline-derived CDR1 and CDR2 are SNHLY and FYNNEI. CDR3 region: CASRRESNPDEQFF. The CDR3 bases are TGTGCCAGCAGGCGGGAGTCAAACCCCGATGAGCAGTTCTTC. The full variable domain, completed using reference TRBV2 and TRBJ2-1, is EPEVTQTPSHQVTQMGQEVILRCVPISNHLYFYWYRQILGQKVEFLVSFYNNEISEKSEIFDDQFSVERPDGSNFTLKIRSTKLEDSAMYFCASRRESNPDEQFFGPGTRLTVL.

This clonotype has a handful of counts. This chain uses TRBV7-2 with TRBJ1-6, with no clear D. Deletions cut 4 bases from V and 7 bases from J, with 8 bases between. The CDR3 contains 13 residues. The germline V gene has CDR1 SGHTA and CDR2 FQGNSA. The CDR3 sequence is CASSSLQNSPLHF. CDR3 bases: TGTGCCAGCAGCTCTTTACAGAATTCACCCCTCCACTTT.

This chain uses TRBV28 with TRBJ1-1; no reliable D call. V was clipped by 2 bases and J by 4 bases, with 17 bases between them. The CDR3 length is 16 residues. Looked up from germline, CDR1 is MDHEN and CDR2 is SYDVKM. The CDR3 sequence is CASSLPTNLGSTEAFF. The CDR3 DNA follows: TGTGCCAGCAGTTTACCGACAAACCTCGGAAGCACTGAAGCTTTCTTT.

The V gene is TRBV25-1, the J gene TRBJ1-4; D might be TRBD1 (6 bases). CDR1 is MGHDK and CDR2 is SYGVNS in the germline V gene. V lost 3 bases, J lost 6 bases, and 14 bases lay in between. This CDR3 has 15 amino acids. CDR3 region: CASSDARQGHEKLFF. The CDR3 DNA reads as TGTGCCAGCAGTGATGCACGCCAGGGGCATGAAAAACTGTTTTTT.

On this clonotype itself: Being one base from a much bigger clone, this may be a read error. CDR3 coding DNA: TGTACCAGCAGCTTCTCAGCCATGAACACTGAAGCTTTCTTT. Translated: CTSSFSAMNTEAFF. V gene TRBV7-2 combines with J gene TRBJ1-1, with D unresolved. This CDR3 spans 14 amino acids. Germline V CDR1 and CDR2: SGHTA, FQGNSA. Trimming stripped 3 bases from V and 0 bases from J, with 8 bases between.

This clonotype was detected many times. The chain employs TRBV7-2 and TRBJ2-3; D unclear. Trimming took off 1 base at V and 2 bases at J, with 7 bases between the two ends. There are 14 residues in the CDR3. CDR1 is SGHTA, CDR2 FQGNSA, per germline. The CDR3 DNA sequence: TGTGCCAGCAGCTTAGACACTTTCACAGATACGCAGTATTTT. It yields the protein CASSLDTFTDTQYF.

The rearrangement joins TRBV6-5 to TRBJ2-1; a possible D gene is TRBD2 (5 bases). This CDR3 comprises 17 residues. V dropped 0 bases and J dropped 3 bases, with 15 bases sitting between them. Germline assignment: CDR1 MNHEY and CDR2 SVGAGI. The CDR3 is CASSYSTARAVYNEQFF. DNA for the CDR3: TGTGCCAGCAGTTACTCGACCGCTAGAGCGGTCTACAATGAGCAGTTCTTC.

CDR3 sequence (DNA): TGTGCCAGCAGTCAACAAGGGGGACGGGATACGCAGTATTTT. The encoded protein is CASSQQGGRDTQYF. J is TRBJ2-3 and V is TRBV12-3 or TRBV12-4, with TRBD1 as a possible D gene (6 bases). V gave up 5 bases and J gave up 6 bases, with 15 bases separating them. CDR3 size: 14 residues.

This chain links TRBV7-6 with TRBJ2-7; perhaps TRBD2 as D (5 bases). The CDR3 runs 13 residues. V lost 2 bases to trimming and J lost 3 bases, with 8 bases between them. Per the germline V gene, CDR1 is SGHVS and CDR2 is FNYEAQ. The CDR3 coding sequence is TGTGCCAGCAGCTTACTAGCCGGCTACGAGCAGTACTTC. It translates to CASSLLAGYEQYF.

The V call is TRBV6-2 or TRBV6-3, the J call TRBJ2-1, with D perhaps matching TRBD2 (6 bases). V lost 6 bases and J 8 bases, leaving 17 bases between the germline ends. The V gene's germline CDR1 is MNHEY and CDR2 SVGEGT. The CDR3 runs to 14 residues. The CDR3: CASSGRLVGDEQFF. The CDR3 DNA reads TGTGCCAGCAGCGGGCGACTAGTTGGCGATGAGCAGTTCTTC.

The V gene is TRBV5-6, the J gene TRBJ2-3, with D hard to call. Germline values: CDR1 SGHDT, CDR2 YYEEEE. The V and J ends lost 1 base and 5 bases respectively, with 8 bases between them. The CDR3 extends over 13 amino acids. CDR3 coding DNA: TGTGCCAGCAGCTTGACTATTGGAGATACGCAGTATTTT. It specifies CASSLTIGDTQYF.